This T cell receptor (beta chain) was captured by sequencing in a study of blood T cell repertoires in COVID-19. Across the whole study: Acute-phase and convalescent COVID-19 samples originated in the United States, Italy and Spain. PBMCs, B-cell-depleted T cells, or T cells were the source of the cDNA or gDNA that made up the material.

A Seattle source enrolled patients during active infection and followed them longitudinally. Original methodology: Reference gene primers were amplified, and this amplification served to estimate nucleated cell counts. Assay used: immunoSEQ multiplex PCR; TCRdb lists only in-frame clones, some missing. The D gene and trimming were derived from the DNA, and the V and J assignments and clone size from that table. The sample includes 250,000 to 350,000 clones, about 88% of them seen just once. This TCR came from a woman in her twenties or thirties with COVID-19, enrolled during active disease. The sequencing sample was made of peripheral blood.

As DNA, the CDR3 is TGTGCCAGCAGCGTGGGACAGGGGTCCTACGAGCAGTACTTC. Protein: CASSVGQGSYEQYF. The genes are TRBV6-5 and TRBJ2-7; 10 nucleotides match TRBD1. The germline gives CDR1 MNHEY, CDR2 SVGAGI. This CDR3 is built from 14 residues. The junction had 3 bases not matched to a gene; V was cut back by 6 bases and J by 1 base.